This T cell receptor beta chain was profiled in a study of blood T cell repertoires in COVID-19. Background on the study: Samples taken during acute and convalescent COVID-19 were collected in the United States, Italy and Spain. Sources were T cells, B-cell-depleted T cells, or PBMCs; the material itself was cDNA or gDNA.

Germline V gives CDR1 SNHLY, CDR2 FYNNEI. The CDR3 is 14 amino acids. The V segment lost 6 bases and the J segment 10 bases; nucleotides outside the gene matches: 11. Only in-frame clones appear in the TCRdb table, and some are missing; sequencing was by immunoSEQ multiplex PCR. Among about 240,000 clones listed, about nine tenths were seen once. This clone counts as medium-sized. This chain joins TRBV2 and TRBJ2-4; TRBD2 agrees at 8 bases. The sequence was obtained from a man aged 55 to 69 who had recovered from COVID-19. The sequenced material came from peripheral blood. The CDR3 region has the DNA TGTGCCAGCAGCTCCCCGGACCGCGGGGGGATTCAGTACTTC. This codes for CASSSPDRGGIQYF.